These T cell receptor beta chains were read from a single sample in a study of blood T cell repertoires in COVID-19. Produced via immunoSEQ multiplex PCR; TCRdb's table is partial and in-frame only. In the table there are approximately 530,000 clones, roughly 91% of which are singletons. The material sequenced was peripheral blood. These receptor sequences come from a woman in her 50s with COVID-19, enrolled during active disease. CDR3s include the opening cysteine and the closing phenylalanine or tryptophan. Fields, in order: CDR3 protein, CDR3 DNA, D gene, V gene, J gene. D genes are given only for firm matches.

CASSPQRQETQYF	TGTGCCAGCTCACCACAGCGGCAAGAGACCCAGTACTTC	-	TRBV18	TRBJ2-5
CASSVSLDRGNSPLHF	TGTGCCAGCAGTGTCAGCCTGGACAGGGGGAATTCACCCCTCCACTTT	TRBD1	TRBV6-1	TRBJ1-6
CASRDRATDTQYF	TGTGCCAGCCGGGACAGGGCCACAGATACGCAGTATTTT	TRBD1	TRBV2	TRBJ2-3
CASSLLKGLAGAWDVNEQFF	TGTGCCAGCAGTTTATTAAAAGGACTAGCGGGGGCCTGGGATGTCAATGAGCAGTTCTTC	TRBD2	TRBV28	TRBJ2-1
CASSYSGHGAFF	TGTGCCAGCAGTTACTCGGGACACGGAGCTTTCTTT	-	TRBV6-5	TRBJ1-1
CASSFGVSSYNEQFF	TGCGCCAGCAGCTTCGGGGTGAGCTCCTACAATGAGCAGTTCTTC	-	TRBV5-1	TRBJ2-1
CASSLSRAKALSYEQYF	TGTGCCAGCAGTTTGAGCAGGGCGAAGGCTCTCTCCTACGAGCAGTACTTC	-	TRBV27	TRBJ2-7
CASSLSPRPGTGELFF	TGTGCCAGCAGTTTATCGCCCAGGCCGGGGACCGGGGAGCTGTTTTTT	-	TRBV27	TRBJ2-2
CASSFPSKGQGSEAFF	TGTGCCAGCAGCTTCCCCTCTAAAGGACAGGGATCTGAAGCTTTCTTT	TRBD1	TRBV7-2	TRBJ1-1
CAISEMTGPYEQYF	TGTGCCATCAGTGAGATGACAGGCCCCTACGAGCAGTACTTC	-	TRBV10-3	TRBJ2-7
CASIGDRRDTQYF	TGTGCCAGCATAGGGGACAGGAGAGATACGCAGTATTTT	TRBD1	TRBV2	TRBJ2-3
CASSRSEDSPLHF	TGTGCCAGCAGTAGGAGCGAGGATTCACCCCTCCACTTT	-	TRBV6-6	TRBJ1-6
CASSLVNSYSTDTQYF	TGTGCCAGCAGCTTAGTAAACAGCTATAGCACAGATACGCAGTATTTT	-	TRBV11-1	TRBJ2-3